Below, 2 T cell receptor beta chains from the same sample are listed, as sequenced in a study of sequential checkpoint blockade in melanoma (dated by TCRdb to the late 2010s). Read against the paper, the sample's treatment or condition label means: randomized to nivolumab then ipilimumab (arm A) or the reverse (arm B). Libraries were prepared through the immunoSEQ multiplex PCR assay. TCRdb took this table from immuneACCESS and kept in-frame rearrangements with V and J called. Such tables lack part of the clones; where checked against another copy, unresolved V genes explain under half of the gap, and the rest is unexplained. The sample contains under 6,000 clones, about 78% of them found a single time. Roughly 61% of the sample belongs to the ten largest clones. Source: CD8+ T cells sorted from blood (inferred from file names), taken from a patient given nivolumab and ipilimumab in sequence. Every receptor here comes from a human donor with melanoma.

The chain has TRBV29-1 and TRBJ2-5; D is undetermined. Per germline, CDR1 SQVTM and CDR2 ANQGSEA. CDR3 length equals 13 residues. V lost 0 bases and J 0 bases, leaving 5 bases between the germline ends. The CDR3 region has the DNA TGCAGCGTTGAAGACCAGTACCAAGAGACCCAGTACTTC. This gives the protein CSVEDQYQETQYF.

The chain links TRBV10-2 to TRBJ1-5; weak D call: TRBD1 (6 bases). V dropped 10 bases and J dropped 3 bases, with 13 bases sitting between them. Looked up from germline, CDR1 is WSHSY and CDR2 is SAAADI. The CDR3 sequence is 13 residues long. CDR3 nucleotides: TGCGCCACCGGAGACAGGTTCAATCAGCCCCAGCATTTT. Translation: CATGDRFNQPQHF.